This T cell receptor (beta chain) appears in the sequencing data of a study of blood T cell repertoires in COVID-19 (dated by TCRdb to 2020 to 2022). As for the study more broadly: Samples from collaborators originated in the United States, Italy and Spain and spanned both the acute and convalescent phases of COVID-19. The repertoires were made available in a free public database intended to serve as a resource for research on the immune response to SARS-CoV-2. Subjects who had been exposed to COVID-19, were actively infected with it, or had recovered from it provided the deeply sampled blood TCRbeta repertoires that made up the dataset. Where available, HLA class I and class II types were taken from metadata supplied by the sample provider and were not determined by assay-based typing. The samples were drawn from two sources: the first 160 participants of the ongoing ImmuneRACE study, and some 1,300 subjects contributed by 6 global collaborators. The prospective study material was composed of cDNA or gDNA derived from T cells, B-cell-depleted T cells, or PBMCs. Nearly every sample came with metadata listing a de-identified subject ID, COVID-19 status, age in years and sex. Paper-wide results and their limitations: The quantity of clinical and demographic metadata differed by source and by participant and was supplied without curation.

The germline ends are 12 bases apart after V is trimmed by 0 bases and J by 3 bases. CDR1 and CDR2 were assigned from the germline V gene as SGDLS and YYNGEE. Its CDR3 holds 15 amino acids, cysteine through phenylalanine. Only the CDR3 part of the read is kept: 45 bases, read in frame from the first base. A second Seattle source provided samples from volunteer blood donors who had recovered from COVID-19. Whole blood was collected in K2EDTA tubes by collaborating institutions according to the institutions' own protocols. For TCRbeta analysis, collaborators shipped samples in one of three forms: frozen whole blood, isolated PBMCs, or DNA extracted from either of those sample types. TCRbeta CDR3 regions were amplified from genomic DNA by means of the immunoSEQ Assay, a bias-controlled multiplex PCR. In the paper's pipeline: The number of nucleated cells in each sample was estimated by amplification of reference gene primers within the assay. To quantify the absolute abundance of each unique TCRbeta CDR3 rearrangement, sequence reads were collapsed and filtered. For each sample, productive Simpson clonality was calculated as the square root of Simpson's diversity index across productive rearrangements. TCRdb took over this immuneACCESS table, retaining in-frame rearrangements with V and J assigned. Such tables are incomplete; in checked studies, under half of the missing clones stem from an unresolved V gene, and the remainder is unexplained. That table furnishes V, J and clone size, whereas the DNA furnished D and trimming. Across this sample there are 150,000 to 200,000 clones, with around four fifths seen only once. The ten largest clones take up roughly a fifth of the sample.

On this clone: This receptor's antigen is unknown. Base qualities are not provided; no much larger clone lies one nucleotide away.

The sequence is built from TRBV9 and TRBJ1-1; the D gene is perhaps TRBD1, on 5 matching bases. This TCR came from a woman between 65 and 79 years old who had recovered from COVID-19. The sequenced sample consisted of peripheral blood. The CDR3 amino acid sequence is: CASSVVGGLDTEAFF. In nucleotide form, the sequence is TGTGCCAGCAGCGTAGTGGGGGGTTTGGACACTGAAGCTTTCTTT.